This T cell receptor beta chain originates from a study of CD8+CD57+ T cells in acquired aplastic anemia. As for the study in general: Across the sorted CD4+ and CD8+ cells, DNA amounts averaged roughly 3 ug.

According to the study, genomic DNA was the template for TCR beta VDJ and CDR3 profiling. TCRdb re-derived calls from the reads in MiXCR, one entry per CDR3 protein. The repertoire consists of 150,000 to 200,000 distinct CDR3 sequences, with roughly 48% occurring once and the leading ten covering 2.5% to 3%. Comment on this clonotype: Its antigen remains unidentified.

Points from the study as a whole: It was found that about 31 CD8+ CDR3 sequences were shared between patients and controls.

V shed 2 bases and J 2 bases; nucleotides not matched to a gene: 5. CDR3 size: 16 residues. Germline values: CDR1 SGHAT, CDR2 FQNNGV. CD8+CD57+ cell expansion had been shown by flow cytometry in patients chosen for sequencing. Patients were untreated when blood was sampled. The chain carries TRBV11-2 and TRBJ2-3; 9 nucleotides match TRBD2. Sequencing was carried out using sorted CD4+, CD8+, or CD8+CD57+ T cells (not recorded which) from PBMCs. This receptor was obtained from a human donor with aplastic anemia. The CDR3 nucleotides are TGTGCCAGCAGCTTAACCAGCGGGGGGCCCACAGATACGCAGTATTTT. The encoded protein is CASSLTSGGPTDTQYF.